Listed below are T cell receptor beta chains from one sample, sequenced in a study of blood T cell repertoires in COVID-19. The table came from immunoSEQ multiplex PCR; TCRdb's copy has only in-frame clones and leaves some out. Of a few hundred thousand clones listed, about 90% were seen once; the top ten hold approximately 2%. Sequencing was carried out using peripheral blood. These receptor sequences come from a woman aged 25-40 years who had recovered from COVID-19. CDR3s include the opening cysteine and the closing phenylalanine or tryptophan. A D gene is named only where the DNA matches it firmly. Clone sizes are given selectively: once, few, many, or a class where the clone is expanded.

d_gene | j_gene | abundance | len | v_gene | CDR3nt | CDR3aa
TRBD1 | TRBJ2-4 | - | 15 | TRBV6-6 | TGTGCCAGCAGTTTCGGGACAGGCGGCAAAAACATTCAGTACTTC | CASSFGTGGKNIQYF
- | TRBJ2-7 | - | 15 | TRBV7-9 | TGTGCCAGCAGCCCGACAACCGGGAATGGGTACGAGCAGTACTTC | CASSPTTGNGYEQYF
TRBD1 | TRBJ1-3 | - | 15 | TRBV7-2 | TGTGCCAGCAGCTTAAACAGGGGATACGGAAACACCATATATTTT | CASSLNRGYGNTIYF
- | TRBJ1-1 | - | 12 | TRBV7-9 | TGTGCCAGCAGCTTGACTAACACTGAAGCTTTCTTT | CASSLTNTEAFF
- | TRBJ1-2 | - | 13 | TRBV14 | TGTGCCAGCAGCCAAGACAAATACTATGGCTACACCTTC | CASSQDKYYGYTF
- | TRBJ2-3 | many | 15 | TRBV9 | TGTGCCAGCAGCGTAGACGGGACTGACACAGATACGCAGTATTTT | CASSVDGTDTDTQYF
TRBD2 | TRBJ2-7 | few | 15 | TRBV7-9 | TGTGCCAGCAGCGAGCGGGACCGCGGATCCTACGAGCAGTACTTC | CASSERDRGSYEQYF
- | TRBJ1-1 | few | 16 | TRBV3-1/TRBV3-2 | TGTGCCAGCAGCCAAGTCGGGGGAGTAGTGGGCACTGAAGCTTTCTTT | CASSQVGGVVGTEAFF
- | TRBJ1-1 | - | 16 | TRBV5-1 | TGCGCCAGCAGCTTGGGTTTGGGCACGAGGAACACTGAAGCTTTCTTT | CASSLGLGTRNTEAFF
TRBD1 | TRBJ1-2 | - | 14 | TRBV6-7 | TGTGCCAGCTGCCTGGGACAGGGAAGGAACGGCTACACCTTC | CASCLGQGRNGYTF
TRBD2 | TRBJ2-5 | - | 14 | TRBV5-1 | TGCGCCAGCAGCTTGCGGGAGGGCCAAGAGACCCAGTACTTC | CASSLREGQETQYF
- | TRBJ1-1 | once | 15 | TRBV5-1 | TGCGCCAGCAGCTTAGATGGTCAGCGGGGCACTGAAGCTTTCTTT | CASSLDGQRGTEAFF
- | TRBJ2-2 | - | 16 | TRBV18 | TGTGCCAGCTCACCACCCTCGGCGAGCGGCACCGGGGAGCTGTTTTTT | CASSPPSASGTGELFF
- | TRBJ2-1 | - | 15 | TRBV5-1 | TGCGCCAGCAGCCTCAACAGGGTATCCTACAATGAGCAGTTCTTC | CASSLNRVSYNEQFF
- | TRBJ1-3 | - | 14 | TRBV21-1 | TGTGCCAGCAGCAACAGGGTAGGCAGAAACACCATATATTTT | CASSNRVGRNTIYF
- | TRBJ1-5 | - | 15 | TRBV12-2 | TGTGCAAGTCGCTTAAAACAGTCGGGCAATCAGCCCCAGCATTTT | CASRLKQSGNQPQHF
- | TRBJ2-7 | - | 12 | TRBV5-1 | TGCGCCAGCAGCTTCAACAGCTACGAGCAGTACTTC | CASSFNSYEQYF
TRBD1 | TRBJ1-1 | - | 15 | TRBV7-9 | TGTGCCAGCAGCTTAGTTACAGGGGGGAACACTGAAGCTTTCTTT | CASSLVTGGNTEAFF
TRBD2 | TRBJ2-7 | - | 14 | TRBV11-2 | TGTGCCAGCAGCTTAGCGGGGGGAGGCCACGAGCAGTACTTC | CASSLAGGGHEQYF
TRBD1 | TRBJ2-7 | - | 13 | TRBV11-1 | TGTGCCAGCAGGACCCGGACAGGGATCGAGCAGTACTTC | CASRTRTGIEQYF
TRBD2 | TRBJ2-3 | - | 15 | TRBV18 | TGTGCCAGCTCCACTAGCGGGGGAGGCACAGATACGCAGTATTTT | CASSTSGGGTDTQYF
- | TRBJ2-7 | few | 11 | TRBV30 | TGTGCCTGGAGGGCGGTGGACGAGCAGTACTTC | CAWRAVDEQYF
- | TRBJ2-7 | - | 13 | TRBV7-2 | TGTGCCAGCAGGCGAGCCGGGGGCTACGAGCAGTACTTC | CASRRAGGYEQYF
- | TRBJ2-1 | - | 15 | TRBV7-9 | TGTGCCAGCAGCTTACTACAGGGCTCCTACAATGAGCAGTTCTTC | CASSLLQGSYNEQFF
- | TRBJ2-1 | - | 15 | TRBV7-9 | TGTGCCAGCAGCCCTAATACAGGGTTAGACAATGAGCAGTTCTTC | CASSPNTGLDNEQFF
TRBD2 | TRBJ2-1 | once | 17 | TRBV27 | TGTGCCAGCAGTTTAAGGGGAGCGGGAGGGCCCTACAATGAGCAGTTCTTC | CASSLRGAGGPYNEQFF
- | TRBJ1-1 | - | 14 | TRBV3-1/TRBV3-2 | TGTGCCAGCAGCGACGGCGGGGTTTGGACTGAAGCTTTCTTT | CASSDGGVWTEAFF
TRBD1 | TRBJ1-1 | once | 15 | TRBV2 | TGTGCCAGCCAGGGACAGGCTGTAGCGAACACTGAAGCTTTCTTT | CASQGQAVANTEAFF
- | TRBJ2-5 | - | 13 | TRBV24-1 | TGTGCCACCCTTGATGTAGCGGAAGAGACCCAGTACTTC | CATLDVAEETQYF
- | TRBJ2-4 | - | 15 | TRBV5-1 | TGCGCCAGCAGCTTGTTCGGGGGAGCCAAAAACATTCAGTACTTC | CASSLFGGAKNIQYF
TRBD2 | TRBJ2-7 | - | 12 | TRBV6-2/TRBV6-3 | TGTGCCAGCAGTCAACGGGAGGAAGAGCAGTACTTC | CASSQREEEQYF
TRBD1 | TRBJ1-1 | - | 16 | TRBV4-1 | TGCGCCAGCAGCCAAGATCATAACAGGGGGGTCACTGAAGCTTTCTTT | CASSQDHNRGVTEAFF
TRBD2 | TRBJ2-7 | - | 14 | TRBV28 | TGTGCCAGCAGGGAAGCGGGAGGGCTCCTCGAGCAGTACTTC | CASREAGGLLEQYF
- | TRBJ1-5 | few | 15 | TRBV27 | TGTGCCAGCAGCCAAACTACAGGGAGCAATCAGCCCCAGCATTTT | CASSQTTGSNQPQHF
- | TRBJ1-6 | - | 15 | TRBV23-1 | TGCGCCAGCAGTCGTCCGGGACTCTTTTGTTCACCCCTCCACTTT | CASSRPGLFCSPLHF
TRBD2 | TRBJ2-7 | - | 15 | TRBV10-3 | TGTGCCATCAGTGAGTCTTTAGCGGGATCCTACGAGCAGTACTTC | CAISESLAGSYEQYF
TRBD1 | TRBJ1-1 | - | 15 | TRBV6-2/TRBV6-3 | TGTGCCAGCAGTGACGGAGGGACAGGGAGTAGTGAAGCTTTCTTT | CASSDGGTGSSEAFF
TRBD1 | TRBJ1-2 | - | 14 | TRBV28 | TGTGCCAGCAGTACAGGGGGCCTGCTTTATGGCTACACCTTC | CASSTGGLLYGYTF
- | TRBJ1-1 | - | 13 | TRBV5-1 | TGCGCCAGCAGCGAGATGGACAACCTCGAAGCTTTCTTT | CASSEMDNLEAFF
- | TRBJ1-6 | few | 13 | TRBV6-4 | TGTGCCAGCAGTGGGACAGATAATTCACCCCTCCACTTT | CASSGTDNSPLHF
TRBD1 | TRBJ1-5 | - | 14 | TRBV5-1 | TGCGCCAGCAGCCGGGACAGCTACAATCAGCCCCAGCATTTT | CASSRDSYNQPQHF
TRBD1 | TRBJ2-3 | - | 14 | TRBV6-5 | TGTGCCAGCAGTTGGGACAGGGCGAAGGATACGCAGTATTTT | CASSWDRAKDTQYF
- | TRBJ1-3 | - | 17 | TRBV18 | TGTGCCAGCTCACCACCGTCACTCACTGCCTCTGGAAACACCATATATTTT | CASSPPSLTASGNTIYF
- | TRBJ1-2 | - | 14 | TRBV3-1/TRBV3-2 | TGTGCCAGCAGCCATGCTGGCGGGCCCTATGGCTACACCTTC | CASSHAGGPYGYTF
- | TRBJ2-6 | - | 15 | TRBV5-1 | TGCGCCAGCAGGGAGTCCGACGGGGGGGCCAACGTCCTGACTTTC | CASRESDGGANVLTF
- | TRBJ2-3 | - | 16 | TRBV25-1 | TGTGCCAGCAGTGAATGGTTCACAGGCAGGGAAGATACGCAGTATTTT | CASSEWFTGREDTQYF